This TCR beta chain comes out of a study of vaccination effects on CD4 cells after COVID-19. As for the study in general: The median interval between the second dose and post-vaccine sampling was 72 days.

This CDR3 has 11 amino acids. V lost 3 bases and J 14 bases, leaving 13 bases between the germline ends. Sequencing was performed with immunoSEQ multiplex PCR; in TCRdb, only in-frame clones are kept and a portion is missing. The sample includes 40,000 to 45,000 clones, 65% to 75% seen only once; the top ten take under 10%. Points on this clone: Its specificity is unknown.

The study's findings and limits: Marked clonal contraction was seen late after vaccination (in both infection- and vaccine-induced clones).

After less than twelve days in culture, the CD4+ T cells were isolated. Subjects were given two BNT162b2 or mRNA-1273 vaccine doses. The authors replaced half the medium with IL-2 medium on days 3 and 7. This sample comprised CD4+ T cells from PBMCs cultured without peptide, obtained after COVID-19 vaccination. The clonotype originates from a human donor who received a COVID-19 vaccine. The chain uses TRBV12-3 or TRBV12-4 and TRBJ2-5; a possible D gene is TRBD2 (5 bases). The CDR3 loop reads CASSLSGHIYF. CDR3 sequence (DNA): TGTGCCAGCAGTTTGAGCGGTCATATTTACTTC.